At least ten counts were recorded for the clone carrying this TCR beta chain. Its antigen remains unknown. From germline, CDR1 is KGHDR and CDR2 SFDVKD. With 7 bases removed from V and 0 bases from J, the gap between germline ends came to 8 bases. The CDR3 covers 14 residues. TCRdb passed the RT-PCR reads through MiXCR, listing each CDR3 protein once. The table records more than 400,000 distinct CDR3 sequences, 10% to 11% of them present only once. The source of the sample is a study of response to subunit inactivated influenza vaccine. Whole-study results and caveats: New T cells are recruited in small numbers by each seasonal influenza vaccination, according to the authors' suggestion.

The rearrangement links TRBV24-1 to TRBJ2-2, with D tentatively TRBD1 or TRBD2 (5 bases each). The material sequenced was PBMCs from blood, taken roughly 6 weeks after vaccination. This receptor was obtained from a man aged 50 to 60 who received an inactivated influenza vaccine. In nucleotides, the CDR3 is TGTGCCACCAGGGGACGGACGAACACCGGGGAGCTGTTTTTT. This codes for CATRGRTNTGELFF.